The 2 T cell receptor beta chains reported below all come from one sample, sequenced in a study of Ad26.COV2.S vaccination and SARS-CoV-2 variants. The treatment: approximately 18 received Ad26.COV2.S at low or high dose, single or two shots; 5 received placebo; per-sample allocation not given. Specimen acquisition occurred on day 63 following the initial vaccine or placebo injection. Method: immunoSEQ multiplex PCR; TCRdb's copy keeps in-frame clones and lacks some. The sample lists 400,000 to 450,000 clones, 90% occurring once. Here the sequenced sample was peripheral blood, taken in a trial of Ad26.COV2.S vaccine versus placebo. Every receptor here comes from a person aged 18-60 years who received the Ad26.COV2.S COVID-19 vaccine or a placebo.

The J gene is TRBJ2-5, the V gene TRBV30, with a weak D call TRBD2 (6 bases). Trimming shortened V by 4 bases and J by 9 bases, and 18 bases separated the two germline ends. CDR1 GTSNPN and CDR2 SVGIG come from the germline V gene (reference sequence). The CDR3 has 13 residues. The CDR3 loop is CAWKRASEEPQYF. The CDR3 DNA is TGTGCCTGGAAGAGGGCTAGCGAGGAACCCCAGTACTTC.

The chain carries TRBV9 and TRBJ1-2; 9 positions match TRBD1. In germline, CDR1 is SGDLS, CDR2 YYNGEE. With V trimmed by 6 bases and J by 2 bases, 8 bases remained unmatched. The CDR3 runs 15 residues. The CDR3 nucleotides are TGTGCCAGCACCCCCTTGGGACAGGGAAACTATGGCTACACCTTC. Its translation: CASTPLGQGNYGYTF. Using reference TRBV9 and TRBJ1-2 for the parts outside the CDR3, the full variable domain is DSGVTQTPKHLITATGQRVTLRCSPRSGDLSVYWYQQSLDQGLQFLIQYYNGEERAKGNILERFSAQQFPDLHSELNLSSLELGDSALYFCASTPLGQGNYGYTFGSGTRLTVV.